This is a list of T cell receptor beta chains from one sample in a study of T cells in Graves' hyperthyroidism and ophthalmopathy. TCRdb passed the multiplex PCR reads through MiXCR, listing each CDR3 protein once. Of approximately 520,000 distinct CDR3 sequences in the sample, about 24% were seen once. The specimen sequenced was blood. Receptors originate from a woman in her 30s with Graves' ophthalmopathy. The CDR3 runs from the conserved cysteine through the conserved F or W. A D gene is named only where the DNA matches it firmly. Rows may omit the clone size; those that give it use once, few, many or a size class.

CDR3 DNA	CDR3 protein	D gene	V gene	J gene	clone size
TGTGCCAGCAGCTTGGCAGGGGGCGATCGGCAGTACTTC	CASSLAGGDRQYF	TRBD1	TRBV11-2	TRBJ2-7	many
TGTGCCACCAGCAGGGAATGGACAGGGGCGAACACTGAAGCTTTCTTT	CATSREWTGANTEAFF	TRBD1	TRBV15	TRBJ1-1	once
TGTGCCAGCATCCGCGGGCAGGGTGGAGAGACCCAGTACTTC	CASIRGQGGETQYF	-	TRBV28	TRBJ2-5	many
TGCAGCGTTTATGAATCGGGACTAGCGGGGGAGATTGGGACAGATACGCAGTATTTT	CSVYESGLAGEIGTDTQYF	TRBD2	TRBV29-1	TRBJ2-3	few
TGCGCCAGCAGCCAAGGATCGACAGCCCCGGCAGCGGGCTACACCTTC	CASSQGSTAPAAGYTF	-	TRBV11-2	TRBJ1-2	once
TGTGCCAGCAGATCGACTAGAGTGGTGGAGACCCAGTACTTC	CASRSTRVVETQYF	-	TRBV6-1	TRBJ2-5	few
TGTGCCAGCAGCCCGGCCCAGAACTATGGCTACACCTTC	CASSPAQNYGYTF	-	TRBV7-9	TRBJ1-2	-
TGTGCCAGCAGTGACCCGGGACTACAGGAGACCCAGTACTTC	CASSDPGLQETQYF	TRBD2	TRBV6-1	TRBJ2-5	-
TGTGCCAGCAGTTTTTGGTTACGGGGCCTGAACACTGAAGCTTTCTTT	CASSFWLRGLNTEAFF	-	TRBV12-3/TRBV12-4	TRBJ1-1	many
TGTGCCAGCAGTTTTTTCCAAAACACTGAAGCTTTCTTT	CASSFFQNTEAFF	-	TRBV27	TRBJ1-1	many
TGCAGTGCTACGATTCGGGCCTGGATGAACACTGAAGCTTTCTTT	CSATIRAWMNTEAFF	-	TRBV20-1	TRBJ1-1	many
TGTGCCAGTAGTGCGGGAGACTACGAGCAGTACTTC	CASSAGDYEQYF	TRBD2	TRBV19	TRBJ2-7	many
TGTGCCAGCAGTTTTCGGGCTCTCAGCTCCTACGAGCAGTACTTC	CASSFRALSSYEQYF	-	TRBV12-3/TRBV12-4	TRBJ2-7	few
TGTGCCAGTAGTGGGGCTGGCACTGAAGCTTTCTTT	CASSGAGTEAFF	-	TRBV10-2	TRBJ1-1	many
TGTGCCAGCGTTAGGAGGGGCGCCTGGGATGGCTACACCTTC	CASVRRGAWDGYTF	-	TRBV28	TRBJ1-2	many
TGTGCCAGCAGTGTGGGACAGGCTAGCTCCTACGAGCAGTACTTC	CASSVGQASSYEQYF	TRBD1	TRBV12-3/TRBV12-4	TRBJ2-7	many
TGTGCCAGCAGTGCGGGGGGGTCGGCGAACACTGAAGCTTTCTTT	CASSAGGSANTEAFF	-	TRBV6-1	TRBJ1-1	-
TGTGCCAGCAGTTTTGTGGGCTCCTACGAGCAGTACTTC	CASSFVGSYEQYF	-	TRBV12-3/TRBV12-4	TRBJ2-7	many
TGCGCCAGCAGTGGGCGGGACACCCAAGAGACCCAGTACTTC	CASSGRDTQETQYF	-	TRBV10-2	TRBJ2-5	-
TGCAGCGTTGTACGGCAGACCGGGGAGCTGTTTTTT	CSVVRQTGELFF	-	TRBV29-1	TRBJ2-2	many
TGTGCCAGCAGCGGGACAGGGGGAAATGGCTACACCTTC	CASSGTGGNGYTF	TRBD1	TRBV6-5	TRBJ1-2	many
TGTGCCACCAGCAGTCTCCCATCCTACGAGCAGTACTTC	CATSSLPSYEQYF	-	TRBV15	TRBJ2-7	-
TGTGCCAGCAGTCGGTCATCAACAAAGACCGAGCAGTACTTC	CASSRSSTKTEQYF	-	TRBV12-3/TRBV12-4	TRBJ2-7	many
TGTGCCAGTAGTATGGCCCGACAGGGACGGATGAACACTGAAGCTTTCTTT	CASSMARQGRMNTEAFF	TRBD1	TRBV19	TRBJ1-1	-
TGCAGTGCTAGAGCTCGGATCTATGGCTACACCTTC	CSARARIYGYTF	-	TRBV20-1	TRBJ1-2	few
TGCAGCGTTGACGACGGACTTGAAGCTTTCTTT	CSVDDGLEAFF	-	TRBV29-1	TRBJ1-1	many
TGTGCCTGGAGTGGGACAGGGATATCCCAGCCCCAGCATTTT	CAWSGTGISQPQHF	TRBD1	TRBV30	TRBJ1-5	few
TGTGCCACCAGTGATTTTGGGGGAAATCAGCCCCAGCATTTT	CATSDFGGNQPQHF	-	TRBV24-1	TRBJ1-5	many
TGCGCCAGCAGCCGACTACCCCGACAGCTGAACACTGAAGCTTTCTTT	CASSRLPRQLNTEAFF	-	TRBV4-1	TRBJ1-1	few
TGTGCCAGCAGTTTGCTACAGCAATTAAACACTGAAGCTTTCTTT	CASSLLQQLNTEAFF	-	TRBV28	TRBJ1-1	many
TGTGCCAGCAGCGTGGTACCGGGCTACACTGATGCTTTCTTT	CASSVVPGYTDAFF	-	TRBV9	TRBJ1-1	-
TGTGCCAGCAGTTTTTCCCATATAGGACAAGAGACCCAGTACTTC	CASSFSHIGQETQYF	-	TRBV28	TRBJ2-5	few
TGTGCCAGCAGTTATATGACAGGGGACTACGAGCAGTACTTC	CASSYMTGDYEQYF	TRBD1	TRBV6-5	TRBJ2-7	-
TGTGCCAGCAGCCATGAGGACAGGGGAGAGACCCAGTACTTC	CASSHEDRGETQYF	TRBD1	TRBV3-1	TRBJ2-5	many
TGTGCCAGCAGCGTAGCCCCCGGCTTCAACACTGAAGCTTTCTTT	CASSVAPGFNTEAFF	-	TRBV9	TRBJ1-1	many
TGTGCCAGCAGAGCTGACAGGAGAGCTAACTATGGCTACACCTTC	CASRADRRANYGYTF	-	TRBV12-3/TRBV12-4	TRBJ1-2	many
TGTGCCAGCAGCTACAACCCCCGGGACAGACTAACCTACGAGCAGTACTTC	CASSYNPRDRLTYEQYF	TRBD1	TRBV7-2	TRBJ2-7	many
TGTGCCAGCAGTCCGGATGAGACCCAGTACTTC	CASSPDETQYF	-	TRBV12-3/TRBV12-4	TRBJ2-5	-
TGTGCCAGCGGGGCAGCGGGAGGCGACGAGCAGTACTTC	CASGAAGGDEQYF	TRBD2	TRBV27	TRBJ2-7	-
TGTGCCAGCAGCTTGGGTCAGATGGAGACCCAGTACTTC	CASSLGQMETQYF	-	TRBV5-4	TRBJ2-5	-
TGTGCCAGCAGCTTGAGGACAGGGGGCCACAATCAGCCCCAGCATTTT	CASSLRTGGHNQPQHF	TRBD1	TRBV5-5	TRBJ1-5	few
TGTGCCAGCAGTGCCTGGGACAGGGGTGGCAATCAGCCCCAGCATTTT	CASSAWDRGGNQPQHF	TRBD1	TRBV6-1	TRBJ1-5	-
TGTGCCAGCAGCTTGGACCTGGACCCCTATAGCAATCAGCCCCAGCATTTT	CASSLDLDPYSNQPQHF	-	TRBV9	TRBJ1-5	many
TGTGCCAGCAGTTTAACAGGGTGGGGCACTGAAGCTTTCTTT	CASSLTGWGTEAFF	-	TRBV12-3/TRBV12-4	TRBJ1-1	many
TGTGCCAGCTCCCCGTTGGAAGGAAACACCATATATTTT	CASSPLEGNTIYF	-	TRBV7-2	TRBJ1-3	many
TGTGCCAGCAGCCCAGGACGCCTTGTGGGCTACACCTTC	CASSPGRLVGYTF	-	TRBV12-3/TRBV12-4	TRBJ1-2	few
TGTGCCAGCAGTTACTCGGACGGAAAGGGGGAAGAGACCCAGTACTTC	CASSYSDGKGEETQYF	-	TRBV6-5	TRBJ2-5	few
TGTGCCAGCAGCGACAACCCAAGGTACGAGCAGTACTTC	CASSDNPRYEQYF	-	TRBV28	TRBJ2-7	-
TGTGCCAGCAGTTTAATCCCGACAGGGTTGGTATATGGCTACACCTTC	CASSLIPTGLVYGYTF	TRBD1	TRBV12-3/TRBV12-4	TRBJ1-2	many
TGTGCCAGCAGCGGCACAGGGGGGGTGAGAGAGACCCAGTACTTC	CASSGTGGVRETQYF	-	TRBV12-3/TRBV12-4	TRBJ2-5	many
TGTGCCAGCAGCGTAGCGCCGACAGGGATAGAGACCCAGTACTTC	CASSVAPTGIETQYF	TRBD1	TRBV9	TRBJ2-5	many
TGCAGTGCTAGAGGATACGGGACTAGTGCTTCCCAAGAGACCCAGTACTTC	CSARGYGTSASQETQYF	TRBD2	TRBV20-1	TRBJ2-5	once
TGTGCCACCAGTGATCACGGGGGGGGCAATCAGCCCCAGCATTTT	CATSDHGGGNQPQHF	-	TRBV24-1	TRBJ1-5	many